The 5 T cell receptor beta chains given below trace back to one sample, sequenced in a study of blood T cell repertoires in COVID-19. Some clones are missing from TCRdb's copy, which holds only in-frame ones; the method was immunoSEQ multiplex PCR. The sample shows around 20,000 clones, 85% of them seen only once. The sequenced sample consisted of peripheral blood. The receptors here all came from a human donor with active COVID-19. The donor label of this sample is uncertain.

The chain combines TRBV7-9 with TRBJ2-5; TRBD1 matches at 7 bases. After removal of 1 base from V and 3 bases from J, the junction contained 5 bases not matched to a gene. Germline CDR1 reads SEHNR; CDR2 reads FQNEAQ (reference sequence). The CDR3 runs 15 residues. CDR3 nucleotide sequence: TGTGCCAGCAGCTTAGAGGGGGCCAGGGAAGAGACCCAGTACTTC. Its protein product is CASSLEGAREETQYF. Full variable domain (remainder filled in from reference TRBV7-9 and TRBJ2-5): DTGVSQNPRHKITKRGQNVTFRCDPISEHNRLYWYRQTLGQGPEFLTYFQNEAQLEKSRLLSDRFSAERPKGSFSTLEIQRTEQGDSAMYLCASSLEGAREETQYFGPGTRLLVL.

The gene calls are TRBV7-2 and TRBJ2-7; tentatively, D is TRBD1 (5 bases). The CDR3 has 13 residues. Germline CDR1 SGHTA, CDR2 FQGNSA. The ends were cut back, 6 bases at V and 7 bases at J, with 16 bases in the middle. CDR3 in amino acids: CASRGFDSLEQYF. CDR3 sequence (DNA): TGTGCCAGCAGGGGATTCGACAGCTTGGAGCAGTACTTC.

The CDR3 region is CASSETGWGYTF. CDR3 in DNA: TGTGCCAGCAGTGAGACAGGGTGGGGCTACACCTTC. The chain uses TRBV6-1 and TRBJ1-2, with 7 nucleotides matching TRBD1. Germline values: CDR1 MNHNS, CDR2 SASEGT. The CDR3 loop spans 12 amino acids. J gave up 8 bases and V 3 bases, and 3 bases lay outside the gene matches.

Details on this clone: This sample includes further DNA sequences coding for the same CDR3. This chain uses TRBV5-1 with TRBJ2-7; D gene unclear. The V gene lost 4 bases and the J gene lost 1 base, with 9 bases spanning the gap. This CDR3 has 13 residues. Germline V gene data show CDR1 as SGHRS and CDR2 as YFSETQ. The DNA for the CDR3 is TGCGCCAGCAGCCTGGACGGGTCCTACGAGCAGTACTTC. This sequence encodes CASSLDGSYEQYF. The full variable domain, in which reference TRBV5-1 and TRBJ2-7 provide the parts outside the CDR3, is KAGVTQTPRYLIKTRGQQVTLSCSPISGHRSVSWYQQTPGQGLQFLFEYFSETQRNKGNFPGRFSGRQFSNSRSEMNVSTLELGDSALYLCASSLDGSYEQYFGPGTRLTVT.

V and J are TRBV3-1 (or the pseudogene TRBV3-2) and TRBJ1-6; 9 bases align to TRBD1. V was clipped by 0 bases and J by 9 bases; unmatched bases: 3. There are 15 residues in the CDR3. The germline gives CDR1 LGHDT, CDR2 YNNKEL (reference sequence). The chain's CDR3 is CASSQDTGGTSPLHF. CDR3 bases: TGTGCCAGCAGCCAAGATACAGGGGGCACTTCACCCCTCCACTTT.